This T cell receptor beta chain was sequenced for a study of blood T cell repertoires in COVID-19. Study-level background: Spain, Italy and the United States supplied samples that represented acute and convalescent COVID-19. The analysed material was cDNA or gDNA that came from T cells, B-cell-depleted T cells, or PBMCs.

Original handling: Reference gene primer amplification gave nucleated cell count estimates. Profiled with immunoSEQ multiplex PCR; TCRdb holds only in-frame clones, not every one. V, J and clone size are those of that table, while D and trimming were read from the DNA. This table holds approximately 200,000 clones, 80% to 90% found once. Sequenced: peripheral blood. This clonotype was sampled from a man aged 25-45 years with acute or convalescent COVID-19.

As DNA, the CDR3 is TGTGCCAGTAGTAGAGCAGGCTCTGGAAACACCATATATTTT. Translated: CASSRAGSGNTIYF. The J gene is TRBJ1-3, the V gene TRBV19; no firm D call. CDR1 and CDR2 (germline): LNHDA, SQIVND (reference sequence). V lost 4 bases to trimming and J lost 0 bases, with 7 bases between them. The CDR3 has 14 residues.